Each of the 11 T cell receptor beta chains below was sequenced from the same sample in a study of CD8 T cells in Susac syndrome. Reverse transcription used roughly 0.45 to 1 ug RNA and random hexamers. From the immunoSEQ multiplex PCR reads, TCRdb called clonotypes with MiXCR, one entry per CDR3 protein. The profile shows under 200,000 distinct CDR3 sequences, approximately 94% of them singletons. Material: CD4+ T cells from PBMCs. The source is a human donor with Susac syndrome.

The V and J genes are TRBV30 and TRBJ1-5; D is unresolved. The V gene lost 1 base and the J gene lost 7 bases, with 11 bases spanning the gap. This CDR3 comprises 13 residues. Germline CDR1 reads GTSNPN; CDR2 reads SVGIG (reference sequence). CDR3 sequence: CAWSAGIQQPQHF. The CDR3 nucleotides read TGTGCCTGGAGTGCGGGAATTCAGCAGCCCCAGCATTTT.

This clonotype was seen only a few times. This sequence joins TRBV18 and TRBJ2-5, with D hard to call. From germline, CDR1 is KGHSH and CDR2 LQKENI. The V and J ends lost 3 bases and 5 bases respectively, with 4 bases between them. The CDR3 covers 11 residues. The CDR3 loop reads CASSPLETQYF. The CDR3 DNA is TGTGCCAGCTCACCTCTGGAGACCCAGTACTTC.

This rearrangement joins TRBV27 to TRBJ2-3; 9 bases agree with TRBD2. The CDR3 totals 15 residues. Germline CDR1 and CDR2: MNHEY and SMNVEV (reference sequence). Trimming took 7 bases from V and 2 from J; bases not matched to a gene: 7. The CDR3 nucleotides are TGTGCCAGCACGGCGGGAGGGGGGGCCACAGATACGCAGTATTTT. It translates to CASTAGGGATDTQYF.

The chain joins TRBV6-5 to TRBJ2-5, with D perhaps matching TRBD1 or TRBD2 (5 bases each). CDR3 length equals 13 residues. Between the trimmed V and J ends, which lost 7 bases and 5 bases, there was a span of 14 bases. From germline, CDR1 is MNHEY and CDR2 SVGAGI. CDR3 nucleotides: TGTGCCAGCAACAACCCAGGGAGTGAGACCCAGTACTTC. Translating gives CASNNPGSETQYF.

This clonotype was detected a few times. The chain has TRBV4-1 and TRBJ1-6; unclear D gene. CDR1 is MGHRA, CDR2 YSYEKL, per germline. This CDR3 is built from 13 residues. Deletions cut 2 bases from V and 8 bases from J, with 7 bases between. The CDR3 coding sequence is TGCGCCAGCAGCCAATTGGGATATTCACCCCTCCACTTT. Protein sequence: CASSQLGYSPLHF.

The chain combines TRBV14 with TRBJ2-5; D gene uncertain. V was trimmed by 0 bases and J by 0 bases, leaving 8 bases between them. This CDR3 spans 15 amino acids. The V gene's germline CDR1 is SGHDN and CDR2 FVKESK. CDR3 in amino acids: CASSQDSPYQETQYF. The CDR3 DNA sequence: TGTGCCAGCAGCCAAGATTCTCCGTACCAAGAGACCCAGTACTTC.

This clonotype was recorded at least ten times. J is TRBJ2-3 and V is TRBV18, with D uncertain. The CDR3 extends over 12 amino acids. The germline V gene encodes CDR1 KGHSH and CDR2 LQKENI. The V end lost 8 bases, the J end lost 0 bases, and 6 bases lay between the germline ends. In DNA, the CDR3 is TGTGCCAGCAGCCCTAGCACAGATACGCAGTATTTT. Its translation is CASSPSTDTQYF.

The rearrangement links TRBV2 to TRBJ1-2; 7 positions agree with TRBD1. J lost 7 bases, V lost 4 bases, and 3 bases had no gene match. CDR1 SNHLY and CDR2 FYNNEI come from the germline V gene. This CDR3 contains 12 residues. In nucleotides, the CDR3 is TGTGCCAGCAGTGGTAACAGGGGTGGCTACACCTTC. Its translation: CASSGNRGGYTF.

The rearrangement links TRBV18 to TRBJ2-1, with D hard to call. This CDR3 spans 13 amino acids. Deletions cut 0 bases from V and 8 bases from J, with 8 bases between. Looked up from germline, CDR1 is KGHSH and CDR2 is LQKENI. The CDR3 here is CASSPPAADEQFF. Written as DNA, the CDR3 is TGTGCCAGCTCACCACCCGCCGCGGATGAGCAGTTCTTC.

The J gene is TRBJ2-7, the V gene TRBV20-1, with a weak D call TRBD2 (5 bases). This CDR3 has 13 residues. Per the germline V gene, CDR1 is DFQATT and CDR2 is SNEGSKA (reference sequence). V was pared by 3 bases and J by 1 base, with 10 bases between. The CDR3 DNA is TGCAGTGCTAGGAAGGGAGCTTCCTACGAGCAGTACGTC. This sequence encodes CSARKGASYEQYV.

CDR3 nucleotides: TGCAGTGCTTCAGATCATACGCAGTATTTT. Its protein is CSASDHTQYF. This chain joins TRBV20-1 and TRBJ2-3; D gene uncertain. Trimming left V 5 bases short and J 7 bases short, with 7 bases between. Germline V gene sequence: CDR1 DFQATT, CDR2 SNEGSKA (reference sequence). This CDR3 contains 10 residues.